This passage covers 28 T cell receptor beta chains from one sample sequenced in a study of tissue T cells after allogeneic stem cell transplantation. The table came from immunoSEQ multiplex PCR; TCRdb's copy has only in-frame clones and leaves some out. This table holds about 1,500 clones, 85% found once. Sequences were derived from liver tissue, sampled at autopsy. The receptors originated from a male patient older than 55 with steroid-refractory graft-versus-host disease after an allogeneic stem cell transplant. The graft donor may have contributed some T cells.

This clone was counted only a few times. The CDR3 nucleotides are TGTGCCAGCAGCTTCGGGGTGGGGTTTGGGCAGCCCCAGCATTTT. This encodes CASSFGVGFGQPQHF. The J gene is TRBJ1-5, the V gene TRBV5-5; no definite D call. The CDR3 has 15 amino acids. Germline V CDR1 and CDR2: SGHKS, YYEKEE (reference sequence). V lost 2 bases to trimming and J lost 7 bases, with 16 bases between them.

V usage is TRBV5-1 and J usage is TRBJ1-2; a possible D gene is TRBD1 (6 bases). Germline V gene lookup returns CDR1 SGHRS and CDR2 YFSETQ. The length of the CDR3 is 12 residues. The V gene lost 0 bases and the J gene lost 7 bases, with 7 bases spanning the gap. CDR3 protein: CASSLEQGGYTF. The CDR3 DNA is TGCGCCAGCAGCTTGGAACAGGGTGGCTACACCTTC.

V is TRBV28 and J is TRBJ1-6; D might be TRBD1 (5 bases). V dropped 6 bases and J dropped 10 bases, with 19 bases sitting between them. Germline CDR1 and CDR2: MDHEN and SYDVKM. This CDR3 is built from 15 residues. The CDR3 reads CASRQADGIISPLHF. The CDR3, as DNA: TGTGCCAGCAGACAGGCGGACGGAATAATCTCACCCCTCCACTTT.

This chain links TRBV19 with TRBJ1-1; a possible D gene is TRBD1 (5 bases). In germline, CDR1 is LNHDA, CDR2 SQIVND (reference sequence). The CDR3 extends over 14 amino acids. Trimming stripped 11 bases from V and 5 bases from J, with 21 bases between. The CDR3: CAAARGNLGTEAFF. The CDR3 bases are TGTGCCGCCGCCCGGGGGAATCTGGGGACTGAAGCTTTCTTT.

The gene calls are TRBV15 and TRBJ1-1, with 8 positions matching TRBD1. V shed 3 bases, J shed 6 bases, and the junction held 9 bases outside the gene matches. Germline V gives CDR1 LNHNV, CDR2 YYDKDF (reference sequence). The CDR3 contains 15 residues. CDR3 loop: CATSSLGQGVAEAFF. CDR3 coding DNA: TGTGCCACCAGCAGTCTCGGACAGGGTGTCGCTGAAGCTTTCTTT.

This chain connects TRBV11-2 to TRBJ1-6; 9 nucleotides agree with TRBD1. The germline V gene encodes CDR1 SGHAT and CDR2 FQNNGV. V lost 0 bases, J lost 3 bases, and 0 bases stayed unmatched. The CDR3 runs 16 residues. The CDR3 DNA is TGTGCCAGCAGCTTAGAGACAGGGGGCTATAATTCACCCCTCCACTTT. Protein: CASSLETGGYNSPLHF. Drawing the rest from reference TRBV11-2 and TRBJ1-6, the complete variable domain is EAGVAQSPRYKIIEKRQSVAFWCNPISGHATLYWYQQILGQGPKLLIQFQNNGVVDDSQLPKDRFSAERLKGVDSTLKIQPAKLEDSAVYLCASSLETGGYNSPLHFGNGTRLTVT.

The J gene is TRBJ2-5, the V gene TRBV3-1 (or the pseudogene TRBV3-2); D call uncertain. This CDR3 has 15 amino acids. The germline V and J ends were trimmed by 6 bases and 4 bases, with 18 bases remaining between them. CDR1 and CDR2 from the germline V gene are LGHDT and YNNKEL (reference sequence). The CDR3 DNA reads as TGTGCCAGCAGTTTCGATCTCGGACCCTCAGAGACCCAGTACTTC. This encodes CASSFDLGPSETQYF.

There are a few counts of this clone. The J gene is TRBJ1-1, the V gene TRBV7-9; the D is unclear. Trimming removed 5 bases at V and 6 bases at J, with 13 bases between. Germline V lookup: CDR1 SEHNR, CDR2 FQNEAQ (reference sequence). CDR3 length equals 13 residues. CDR3 nucleotides: TGTGCCAGCAGCCCCCTTGAGAATCCTGAAGCTTTCTTT. Protein: CASSPLENPEAFF.

The chain uses TRBV13 and TRBJ1-2; the D gene is possibly TRBD1 (5 bases). The CDR3 totals 15 residues. The V gene's germline CDR1 is PRHDT and CDR2 FYEKMQ (reference sequence). Trimming removed 5 bases at V and 2 bases at J, with 15 bases between. CDR3 amino acids: CASSGRGGRNYGYTF. For the CDR3, the DNA is TGTGCCAGCAGCGGGAGGGGCGGACGGAACTATGGCTACACCTTC.

V usage is TRBV5-1 and J usage is TRBJ1-2; D might be TRBD1 (5 bases). Deletions cut 3 bases from V and 8 bases from J, with 26 bases between. CDR1 is SGHRS and CDR2 is YFSETQ in the germline V gene. The CDR3 is 17 amino acids. CDR3 in amino acids: CASSSQGLEARLLGYTF. CDR3 DNA: TGCGCCAGCAGCTCCCAGGGTTTGGAGGCGCGGTTGCTCGGCTACACCTTC.

The CDR3 bases are TGCGCCAGCAGCCCCGGAGGAACAAACCAAGAGACCCAGTACTTC. Protein: CASSPGGTNQETQYF. The gene calls are TRBV5-1 and TRBJ2-5; weak D call: TRBD2 (5 bases). V was shortened by 4 bases and J by 0 bases, with 13 bases between the two germline ends. Germline V gives CDR1 SGHRS, CDR2 YFSETQ. The CDR3 covers 15 residues.

This clone was seen a single time. The gene calls are TRBV19 and TRBJ1-5; 9 bases line up with TRBD1. Trimming removed 5 bases from V and 3 bases from J; junction bases left unmatched: 8. Germline V lookup: CDR1 LNHDA, CDR2 SQIVND (reference sequence). The CDR3 covers 16 residues. CDR3 in amino acids: CASSSGTGRSNQPQHF. CDR3 DNA sequence: TGTGCCAGTAGTTCCGGGACAGGGCGGTCCAATCAGCCCCAGCATTTT. Drawing the rest from reference TRBV19 and TRBJ1-5, the complete variable domain is DGGITQSPKYLFRKEGQNVTLSCEQNLNHDAMYWYRQDPGQGLRLIYYSQIVNDFQKGDIAEGYSVSREKKESFPLTVTSAQKNPTAFYLCASSSGTGRSNQPQHFGDGTRLSIL.

This chain connects TRBV10-2 to TRBJ2-3, with 8 bases identical to TRBD2. Losses at the gene ends were 10 bases for V and 1 base for J; bases not matched to a gene: 4. CDR3 length: 13 amino acids. From germline, CDR1 is WSHSY and CDR2 SAAADI. The CDR3 nucleotides read TGCGCCACGGGAGCGGGGGGCACAGATACGCAGTATTTT. It is translated as CATGAGGTDTQYF.

This clone has just one count. The chain recombines TRBV28 with TRBJ1-5, with 8 bases fitting TRBD1. Germline CDR1 reads MDHEN; CDR2 reads SYDVKM. V gave up 8 bases and J gave up 7 bases; unmatched junction bases: 7. The CDR3 runs 13 residues. The CDR3 reads CASHDRGSQPQHF. CDR3 sequence (DNA): TGTGCCAGCCATGACAGGGGATCCCAGCCCCAGCATTTT. Supplemented by reference TRBV28 and TRBJ1-5, the full variable domain reads DVKVTQSSRYLVKRTGEKVFLECVQDMDHENMFWYRQDPGLGLRLIYFSYDVKMKEKGDIPEGYSVSREKKERFSLILESASTNQTSMYLCASHDRGSQPQHFGDGTRLSIL.

This chain uses TRBV6-4 with TRBJ2-2, with 10 bases lining up with TRBD2. V lost 8 bases, J lost 5 bases, and 14 bases stayed unmatched. The CDR3 totals 17 residues. Looked up from germline, CDR1 is MRHNA and CDR2 is SNTAGT. The CDR3, as DNA: TGTGCCAGCCAGGTGGCTAGCGGGGGCGTTGGGACCGGGGAGCTGTTTTTT. It codes for CASQVASGGVGTGELFF.

The gene calls are TRBV5-1 and TRBJ2-7; unclear D gene. The germline CDR1 and CDR2 sequences are SGHRS and YFSETQ. Trimming left V 4 bases short and J 0 bases short, with 11 bases between. This CDR3 is built from 14 residues. The CDR3 DNA is TGCGCCAGCAGCGGTGGCTTCAGCTCCTACGAGCAGTACTTC. This codes for CASSGGFSSYEQYF.

The V gene is TRBV5-1, the J gene TRBJ2-7, with TRBD2 matching over 8 bases. CDR1 is SGHRS, CDR2 YFSETQ, per germline. This CDR3 has 16 residues. V dropped 3 bases and J dropped 4; count of bases not matched to a gene: 12. CDR3 region: CASSSGAGGGSYEQYF. The CDR3 region has the DNA TGCGCCAGCAGCTCGGGGGCTGGCGGGGGGTCTTACGAGCAGTACTTC.

V usage is TRBV2 and J usage is TRBJ2-7; tentatively, D is TRBD1 (6 bases). V was cut by 4 bases and J by 2 bases, with 24 bases left in between. Germline CDR1 SNHLY, CDR2 FYNNEI. The CDR3 has 18 amino acids. The CDR3 sequence is CASSVENSWSRGTYEQYF. In nucleotides, the CDR3 is TGTGCCAGCAGTGTCGAAAATTCTTGGTCGAGGGGGACCTACGAGCAGTACTTC.

The V and J genes are TRBV28 and TRBJ1-1, with 8 positions matching TRBD1. Germline-derived CDR1 and CDR2 are MDHEN and SYDVKM. This CDR3 has 14 residues. V lost 2 bases, J lost 4 bases, and 3 bases stayed unmatched. Here the CDR3 reads CASSLGQGGTEAFF. The CDR3 DNA follows: TGTGCCAGCAGTTTAGGACAGGGTGGCACTGAAGCTTTCTTT.

V and J are TRBV9 and TRBJ1-1; D possibly corresponds to TRBD1 (5 bases). V gave up 7 bases and J gave up 4 bases, with 11 bases separating them. Germline values: CDR1 SGDLS, CDR2 YYNGEE. The CDR3 is 12 residues long. In DNA form, the CDR3 reads TGTGCCAGCCGGAGGGACGGCACTGAAGCTTTCTTT. This gives the protein CASRRDGTEAFF.

The rearrangement links TRBV7-2 to TRBJ1-3; D ambiguous. V gave up 5 bases and J gave up 4 bases, with 9 bases separating them. This CDR3 contains 13 residues. From germline, CDR1 is SGHTA and CDR2 FQGNSA. The CDR3: CASSNSYGNTIYF. CDR3 coding DNA: TGTGCCAGCAGCAACTCATACGGAAACACCATATATTTT.

The gene calls are TRBV11-1 and TRBJ2-1; D unresolved. The germline V and J ends were trimmed by 1 base and 9 bases, with 7 bases remaining between them. Germline V gives CDR1 SGHAT, CDR2 FQDESV (reference sequence). The CDR3 runs 12 residues. The CDR3 loop is CASSLGNSEQFF. The CDR3 region has the DNA TGTGCCAGCAGCTTAGGGAATAGTGAGCAGTTCTTC.

The J gene is TRBJ1-1, the V gene TRBV27, with D possibly TRBD1 on 5 matching bases. The germline CDR1 and CDR2 sequences are MNHEY and SMNVEV (reference sequence). The V and J ends lost 6 bases and 3 bases respectively, with 11 bases between them. There are 13 residues in the CDR3. CDR3 DNA: TGTGCCAGCAGGGACATTTTGGACACTGAAGCTTTCTTT. Translation gives CASRDILDTEAFF.

Worth noting for this clone: One end of the junction varies from germline; a read error may be responsible. Other DNA variants within this sample encode the same CDR3. The rearrangement uses TRBV4-2 and TRBJ2-7, with D perhaps matching TRBD1 (5 bases). CDR3 size: 16 residues. Germline CDR1 reads LGHNA; CDR2 reads YNFKEQ. The DNA for the CDR3 is TGTGCCAGCAGCCAAGAGTACGGACAAGGGGCCTACGAGCAATACTTC. Its translation is CASSQEYGQGAYEQYF.

This chain connects TRBV5-1 to TRBJ1-1, with D possibly TRBD1 on 6 matching bases. Trimming took 0 bases from V and 5 from J, leaving 20 bases between them. Germline V gene sequence: CDR1 SGHRS, CDR2 YFSETQ. The CDR3 extends over 17 amino acids. CDR3 coding DNA: TGCGCCAGCAGCTTGGGACAGGACCCCTTTGTATTGACTGAAGCTTTCTTT. It encodes CASSLGQDPFVLTEAFF.

The chain links TRBV27 to TRBJ2-7, with TRBD1 as a possible D gene (5 bases). Germline CDR1 reads MNHEY; CDR2 reads SMNVEV (reference sequence). Trimming removed 3 bases from V and 5 bases from J, with 17 bases in between. There are 15 residues in the CDR3. In nucleotides, the CDR3 is TGTGCCAGCAGTTTCAGGGCAGGACGCCGGGACGAGCAGTACTTC. It specifies CASSFRAGRRDEQYF.

The chain recombines TRBV5-1 with TRBJ2-4; D is possibly TRBD2 (6 bases). Trimming pared 2 bases from V and 8 bases from J, leaving 17 bases between. The length of the CDR3 is 15 residues. Germline-derived CDR1 and CDR2 are SGHRS and YFSETQ. CDR3 nucleotide sequence: TGCGCCAGCAGCTTACTAGCTCCCCAAGAGGACATTCAGTACTTC. Protein: CASSLLAPQEDIQYF.

This clone was detected once. This chain links TRBV11-1 with TRBJ2-2; 8 bases match TRBD2. Unmatched junction bases numbered 6, after V lost 4 bases and J lost 5 bases. The CDR3 contains 15 residues. Germline V gene sequence: CDR1 SGHAT, CDR2 FQDESV (reference sequence). As DNA, the CDR3 is TGTGCCAGCAGCTACAGCGGGGGAGGGACCGGGGAGCTGTTTTTT. Amino acids: CASSYSGGGTGELFF.